The entry below describes one T cell receptor (beta chain). The target antigen is unknown. Other DNA sequences in the sample encode the same CDR3. The data stem from a study of shared clonotypes between healthy human individuals. Repertoires were generated with immunoSEQ multiplex PCR, while TCRdb's copy carries only in-frame clones and drops some. The profile shows under 650,000 clones, 90% to 96% of them singletons. V was clipped by 5 bases and J by 2 bases; unmatched bases: 3. Germline lookup yields CDR1 MDHEN and CDR2 SYDVKM. The CDR3 covers 14 residues. Study-level findings and limits: Some naive CD4 clonotypes, roughly 5%, turned up in common across a handful of donors. Investigators expected sequencing depth to affect clonotype sharing among donors. Rarefaction indicated that sorted-subset sequencing remained incomplete although depth was large.

V and J are TRBV28 and TRBJ2-7; 10 bases are shared with TRBD1. The sequencing input was naive CD4+ T cells sorted from blood. Regarding subset: CD45RA+ positively selected. The clonotype was recovered from a woman aged 25 to 45 in good health. The CDR3 DNA follows: TGTGCCAGCAGTACAGGACAGGGGGCCTACGAGCAGTACTTC. Translation gives CASSTGQGAYEQYF. Combining the CDR3 with reference TRBV28 and TRBJ2-7 gives the whole variable domain DVKVTQSSRYLVKRTGEKVFLECVQDMDHENMFWYRQDPGLGLRLIYFSYDVKMKEKGDIPEGYSVSREKKERFSLILESASTNQTSMYLCASSTGQGAYEQYFGPGTRLTVT.